Below are 6 T cell receptor beta chains sequenced from a single sample in a study of blood T cell repertoires in COVID-19. Measured with immunoSEQ multiplex PCR; TCRdb has only the in-frame clones, and not every one. The sample lists approximately 300,000 clones; 85% to 95% were seen once. Sequenced sample: PBMCs or T cells enriched from blood (not recorded which). The source of these receptors is a woman aged 25 to 39 who had been exposed to COVID-19.

This chain joins TRBV4-3 and TRBJ1-2; TRBD1 aligns across 9 bases. CDR3 length: 14 residues. The junction had 4 bases not matched to a gene; V was cut back by 0 bases and J by 8 bases. Germline CDR1 LGHNA, CDR2 YSLEER. CDR3 protein: CASSQDRDRVGYTF. CDR3 sequence (DNA): TGCGCCAGCAGCCAAGATCGGGACAGGGTGGGCTACACCTTC.

The J gene is TRBJ2-1, the V gene TRBV5-1, with TRBD2 as a possible D gene (5 bases). The V end lost 4 bases, the J end lost 7 bases, and 15 bases lay between the germline ends. Germline values: CDR1 SGHRS, CDR2 YFSETQ. This CDR3 spans 14 amino acids. The CDR3 region is CASSPVDGGNEQFF. CDR3 nucleotides: TGCGCCAGCAGCCCCGTGGACGGAGGAAATGAGCAGTTCTTC.

This chain connects TRBV5-4 to TRBJ1-2, with a tentative D call TRBD1 (6 bases). The CDR3 length is 13 residues. Germline loops: CDR1 SGHNT, CDR2 YYREEE (reference sequence). Deletions cut 3 bases from V and 4 bases from J, with 10 bases between. DNA of the CDR3: TGTGCCAGCAGCTGGATGGGGGCCTATGGCTACACCTTC. As protein: CASSWMGAYGYTF.

V usage is TRBV4-1 and J usage is TRBJ1-1, with 7 bases aligning to TRBD1. The CDR3 length is 13 residues. With 5 bases clipped from V and 7 bases from J, the junction kept 7 bases outside the gene matches. Germline V CDR1 and CDR2: MGHRA, YSYEKL. CDR3 loop: CASSSHRGNEAFF. The DNA for the CDR3 is TGCGCCAGCAGCAGTCACAGGGGAAATGAAGCTTTCTTT.

The chain has TRBV6-1 and TRBJ2-2, with no clear D. Germline V CDR1 and CDR2: MNHNS, SASEGT. This CDR3 region has 14 residues. V lost 2 bases to trimming and J lost 6 bases, with 10 bases between them. CDR3 loop: CASSELAIPGELFF. CDR3 nucleotides: TGTGCCAGCAGTGAATTGGCAATTCCCGGGGAGCTGTTTTTT.

In its sample, this clone was seen a few times. The chain joins TRBV9 to TRBJ2-5, with TRBD2 matching 10 bases. The germline gives CDR1 SGDLS, CDR2 YYNGEE. V was pared by 3 bases and J by 5 bases, with 7 bases of the junction left unmatched. The CDR3 totals 15 residues. The CDR3 DNA is TGTGCCAGCAGCGCCCTCGGGACTAGCGAGGAGACCCAGTACTTC. Translation: CASSALGTSEETQYF.